This TCR beta chain originates from a study of CD8 T cells in ankylosing spondylitis. Overall study results and limits: Made up of fewer than 10 highly homologous variants, a TCR beta motif appeared characteristic of ankylosing spondylitis blood.

Germline V gives CDR1 MGHDK, CDR2 SYGVNS. V shed 5 bases and J 0 bases; nucleotides not matched to a gene: 15. CDR3 length equals 19 residues. This clonotype was detected only a few times. Antigen unknown. One entry per CDR3 protein results from TCRdb running MiXCR on the 5' RACE reads. The sample yields 300,000 to 350,000 distinct CDR3 sequences, about 15% seen once. The TCR originated in a male donor with ankylosing spondylitis or in good health (not recorded which). The sample taken for sequencing was blood, either unsorted or a sorted T cell fraction (not recorded which). The chain is built from TRBV25-1 and TRBJ2-1, with TRBD1 matching 8 bases. Here the CDR3 reads CASSSTLGTGHTSYNEQFF. Written as DNA, the CDR3 is TGTGCCAGCAGTTCAACACTCGGGACAGGTCATACCTCCTACAATGAGCAGTTCTTC.